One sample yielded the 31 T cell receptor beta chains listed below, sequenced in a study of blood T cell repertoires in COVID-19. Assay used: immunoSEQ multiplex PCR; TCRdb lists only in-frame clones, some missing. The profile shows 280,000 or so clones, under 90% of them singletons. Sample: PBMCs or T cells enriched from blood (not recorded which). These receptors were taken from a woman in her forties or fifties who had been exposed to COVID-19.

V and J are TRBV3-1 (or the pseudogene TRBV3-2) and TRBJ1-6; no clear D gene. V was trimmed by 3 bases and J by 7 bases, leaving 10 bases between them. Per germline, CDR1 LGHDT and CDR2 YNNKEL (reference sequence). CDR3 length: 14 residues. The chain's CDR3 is CASSHRLQNSPLHF. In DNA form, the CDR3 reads TGTGCCAGCAGCCACCGACTACAGAATTCACCCCTCCACTTT.

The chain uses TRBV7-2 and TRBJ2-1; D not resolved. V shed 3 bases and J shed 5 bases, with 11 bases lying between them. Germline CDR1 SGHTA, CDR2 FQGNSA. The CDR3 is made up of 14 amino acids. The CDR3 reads CASSLQSSDNEQFF. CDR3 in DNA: TGTGCCAGCAGCTTGCAATCCAGCGACAATGAGCAGTTCTTC.

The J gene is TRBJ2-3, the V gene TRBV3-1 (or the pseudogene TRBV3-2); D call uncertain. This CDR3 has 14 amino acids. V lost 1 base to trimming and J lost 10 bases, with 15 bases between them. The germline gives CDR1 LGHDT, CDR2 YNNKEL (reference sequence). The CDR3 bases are TGTGCCAGCAGCCAAGCGGTCGCACAGATAGCGCAGTATTTT. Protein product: CASSQAVAQIAQYF.

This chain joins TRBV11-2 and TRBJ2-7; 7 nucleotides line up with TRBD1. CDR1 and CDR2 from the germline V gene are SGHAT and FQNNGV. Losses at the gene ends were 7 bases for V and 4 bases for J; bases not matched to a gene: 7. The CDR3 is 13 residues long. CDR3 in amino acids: CASILDRDYEQYF. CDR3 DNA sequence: TGTGCCAGCATCCTCGACAGGGATTACGAGCAGTACTTC.

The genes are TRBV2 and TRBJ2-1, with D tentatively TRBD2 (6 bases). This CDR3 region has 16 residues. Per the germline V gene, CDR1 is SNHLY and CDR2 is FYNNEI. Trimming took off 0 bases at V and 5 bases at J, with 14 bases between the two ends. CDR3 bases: TGTGCCAGCAGTGAAGCGCTTGGGGGGTATAACAATGAGCAGTTCTTC. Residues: CASSEALGGYNNEQFF.

The CDR3 sequence: CASSDDYGVGGLTEAFF. CDR3 nucleotides: TGTGCCAGCAGTGACGATTACGGGGTCGGAGGCCTCACTGAAGCTTTCTTT. The chain recombines TRBV6-4 with TRBJ1-1, with unresolved D. Germline CDR1 MRHNA, CDR2 SNTAGT. This CDR3 is 17 amino acids long. V was pared by 2 bases and J by 4 bases, with 20 bases between.

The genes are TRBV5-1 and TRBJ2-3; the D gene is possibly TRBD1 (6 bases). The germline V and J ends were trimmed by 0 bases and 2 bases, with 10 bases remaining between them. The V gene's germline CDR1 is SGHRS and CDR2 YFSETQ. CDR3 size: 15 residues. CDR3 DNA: TGCGCCAGCAGCTTGGATGGACAGAACACAGATACGCAGTATTTT. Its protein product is CASSLDGQNTDTQYF.

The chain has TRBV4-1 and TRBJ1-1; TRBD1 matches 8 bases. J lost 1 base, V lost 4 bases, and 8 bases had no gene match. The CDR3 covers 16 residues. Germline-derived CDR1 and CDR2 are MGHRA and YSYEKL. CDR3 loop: CASSPTGVHGNTEAFF. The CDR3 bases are TGCGCCAGCAGCCCGACAGGGGTTCATGGGAACACTGAAGCTTTCTTT.

DNA for the CDR3: TGCGCCAGCAGCTTCAGCGGCCCTGCTTCACCCCTCCACTTT. It codes for CASSFSGPASPLHF. V usage is TRBV5-1 and J usage is TRBJ1-6; D is unclear. CDR3 length: 14 residues. Trimming removed 2 bases from V and 9 bases from J, with 12 bases in between. Germline V gives CDR1 SGHRS, CDR2 YFSETQ.

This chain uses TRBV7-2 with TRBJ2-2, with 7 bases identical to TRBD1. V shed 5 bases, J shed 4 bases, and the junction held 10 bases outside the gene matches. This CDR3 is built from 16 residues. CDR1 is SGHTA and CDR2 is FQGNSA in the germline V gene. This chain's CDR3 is CASSVRQGLSTGELFF. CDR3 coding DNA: TGTGCCAGCAGCGTCAGACAGGGATTGAGCACCGGGGAGCTGTTTTTT.

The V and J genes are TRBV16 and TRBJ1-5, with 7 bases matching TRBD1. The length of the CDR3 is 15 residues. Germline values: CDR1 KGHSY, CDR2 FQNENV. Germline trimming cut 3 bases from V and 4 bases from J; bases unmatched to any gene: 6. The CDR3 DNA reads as TGTGCCAGCAGCCACTCCGGGACAGATAATCAGCCCCAGCATTTT. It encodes CASSHSGTDNQPQHF.

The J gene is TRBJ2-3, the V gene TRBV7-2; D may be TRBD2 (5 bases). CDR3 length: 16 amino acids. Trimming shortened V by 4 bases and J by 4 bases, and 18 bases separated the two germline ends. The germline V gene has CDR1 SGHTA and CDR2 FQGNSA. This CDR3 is CASSSRLRSFPDTQYF. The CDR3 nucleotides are TGTGCCAGCAGCTCCCGACTACGAAGTTTCCCAGATACGCAGTATTTT.

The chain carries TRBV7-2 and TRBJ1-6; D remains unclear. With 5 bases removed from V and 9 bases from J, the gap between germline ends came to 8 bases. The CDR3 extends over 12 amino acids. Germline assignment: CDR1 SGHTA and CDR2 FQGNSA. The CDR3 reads CASSLGGSPLHF. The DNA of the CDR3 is TGTGCCAGCAGCCTCGGTGGTTCACCCCTCCACTTT.

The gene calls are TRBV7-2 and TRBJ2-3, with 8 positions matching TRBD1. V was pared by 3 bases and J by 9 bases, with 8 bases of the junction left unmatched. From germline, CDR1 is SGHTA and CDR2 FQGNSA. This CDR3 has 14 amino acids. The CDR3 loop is CASSFRTGSMTQYF. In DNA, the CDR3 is TGTGCCAGCAGCTTTCGGACAGGGTCCATGACGCAGTATTTT.

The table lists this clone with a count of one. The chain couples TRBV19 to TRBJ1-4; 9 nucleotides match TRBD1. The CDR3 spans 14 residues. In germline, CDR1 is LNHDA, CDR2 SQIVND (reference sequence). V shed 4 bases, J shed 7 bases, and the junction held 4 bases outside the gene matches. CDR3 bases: TGTGCCAGTAGTAAACGGACAGGGGTTGAAAAACTGTTTTTT. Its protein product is CASSKRTGVEKLFF.

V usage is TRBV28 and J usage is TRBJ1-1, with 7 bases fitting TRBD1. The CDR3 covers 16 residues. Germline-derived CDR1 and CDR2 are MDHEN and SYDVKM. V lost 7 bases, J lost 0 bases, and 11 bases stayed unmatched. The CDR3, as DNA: TGTGCCAGCAACTGGATTAGGGGGCACCTGAACACTGAAGCTTTCTTT. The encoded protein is CASNWIRGHLNTEAFF. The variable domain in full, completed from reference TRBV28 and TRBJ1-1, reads DVKVTQSSRYLVKRTGEKVFLECVQDMDHENMFWYRQDPGLGLRLIYFSYDVKMKEKGDIPEGYSVSREKKERFSLILESASTNQTSMYLCASNWIRGHLNTEAFFGQGTRLTVV.

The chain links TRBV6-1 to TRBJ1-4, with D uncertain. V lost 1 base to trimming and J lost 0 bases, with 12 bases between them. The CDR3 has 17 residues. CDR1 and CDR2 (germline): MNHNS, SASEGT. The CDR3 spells CASSEVLVTTTNEKLFF. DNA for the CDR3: TGTGCCAGCAGTGAAGTATTAGTTACCACAACTAATGAAAAACTGTTTTTT.

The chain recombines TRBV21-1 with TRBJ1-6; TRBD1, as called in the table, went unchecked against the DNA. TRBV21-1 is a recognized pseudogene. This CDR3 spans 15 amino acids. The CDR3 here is CATRDRASYNSPLHF. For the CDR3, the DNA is TGTGCCACGCGGGACAGGGCGTCCTATAATTCACCCCTCCACTTT.

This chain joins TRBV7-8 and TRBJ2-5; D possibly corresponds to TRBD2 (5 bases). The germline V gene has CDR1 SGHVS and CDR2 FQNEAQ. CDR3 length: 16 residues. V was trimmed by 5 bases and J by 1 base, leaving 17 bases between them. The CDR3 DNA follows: TGTGCCAGCAGCCTCCTCGGAGGACGGACCCAAGAGACCCAGTACTTC. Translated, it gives CASSLLGGRTQETQYF. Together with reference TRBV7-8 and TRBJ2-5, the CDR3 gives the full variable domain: GAGVSQSPRYKVAKRGQDVALRCDPISGHVSLFWYQQALGQGPEFLTYFQNEAQLDKSGLPSDRFFAERPEGSVSTLKIQRTQQEDSAVYLCASSLLGGRTQETQYFGPGTRLLVL.

The CDR3 sequence is CASSGGARETQYF. CDR3 nucleotide sequence: TGTGCCAGCAGTGGGGGGGCACGGGAGACCCAGTACTTC. The chain uses TRBV11-2 and TRBJ2-5; tentatively, D is TRBD2 (7 bases). V dropped 6 bases and J dropped 5 bases, with 13 bases sitting between them. Germline CDR1 SGHAT, CDR2 FQNNGV. The CDR3 has 13 residues.

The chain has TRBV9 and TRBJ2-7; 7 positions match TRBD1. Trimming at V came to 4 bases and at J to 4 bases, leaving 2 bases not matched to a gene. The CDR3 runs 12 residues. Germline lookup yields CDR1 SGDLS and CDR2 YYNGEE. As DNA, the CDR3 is TGTGCCAGCAGCAAGGACAGGTACGAGCAGTACTTC. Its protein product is CASSKDRYEQYF.

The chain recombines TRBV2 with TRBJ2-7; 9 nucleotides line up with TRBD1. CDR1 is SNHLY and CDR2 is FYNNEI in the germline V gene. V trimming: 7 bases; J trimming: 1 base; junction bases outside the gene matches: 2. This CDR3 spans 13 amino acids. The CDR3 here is CASNGQGSYEQYF. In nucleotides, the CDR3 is TGTGCCAGCAACGGACAGGGGTCCTACGAGCAGTACTTC.

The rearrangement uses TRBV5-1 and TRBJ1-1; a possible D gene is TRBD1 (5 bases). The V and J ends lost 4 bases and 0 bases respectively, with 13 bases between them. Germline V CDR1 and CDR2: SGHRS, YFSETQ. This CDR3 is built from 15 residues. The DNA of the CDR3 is TGCGCCAGCAGCGAGGATGGGGCCATGAACACTGAAGCTTTCTTT. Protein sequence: CASSEDGAMNTEAFF.

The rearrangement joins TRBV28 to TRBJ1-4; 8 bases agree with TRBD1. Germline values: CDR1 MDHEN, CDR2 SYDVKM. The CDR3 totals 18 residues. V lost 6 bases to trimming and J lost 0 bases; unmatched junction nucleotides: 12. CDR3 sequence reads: CASRPRTGIGATNEKLFF. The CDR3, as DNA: TGTGCCAGCAGGCCCAGGACAGGGATTGGGGCAACTAATGAAAAACTGTTTTTT.

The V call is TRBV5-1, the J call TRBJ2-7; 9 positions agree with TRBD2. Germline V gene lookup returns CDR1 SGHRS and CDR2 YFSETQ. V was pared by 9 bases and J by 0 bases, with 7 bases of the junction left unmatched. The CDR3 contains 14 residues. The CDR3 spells CATRAGGSSYEQYF. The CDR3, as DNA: TGCGCCACCCGGGCGGGGGGGAGCTCCTACGAGCAGTACTTC.

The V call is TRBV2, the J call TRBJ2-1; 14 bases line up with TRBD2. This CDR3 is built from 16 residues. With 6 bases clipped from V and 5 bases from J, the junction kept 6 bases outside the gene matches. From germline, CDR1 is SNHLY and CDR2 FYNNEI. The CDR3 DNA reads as TGTGCCAGCAGGACTAGCGGGGGGGCGGTCCACAATGAGCAGTTCTTC. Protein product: CASRTSGGAVHNEQFF.

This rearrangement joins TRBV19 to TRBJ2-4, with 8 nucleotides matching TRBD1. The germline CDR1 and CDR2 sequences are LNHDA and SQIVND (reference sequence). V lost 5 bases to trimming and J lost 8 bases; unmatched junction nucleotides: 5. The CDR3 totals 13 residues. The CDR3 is CASSPDRGYIQYF. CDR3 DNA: TGTGCCAGTAGTCCCGACAGGGGATACATTCAGTACTTC.

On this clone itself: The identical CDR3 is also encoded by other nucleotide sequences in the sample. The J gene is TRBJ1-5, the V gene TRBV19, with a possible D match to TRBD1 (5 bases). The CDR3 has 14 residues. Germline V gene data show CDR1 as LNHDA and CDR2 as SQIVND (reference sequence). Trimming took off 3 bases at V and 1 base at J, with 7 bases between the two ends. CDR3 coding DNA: TGTGCCAGTAGTATTGCAGGGAGCAATCAGCCCCAGCATTTT. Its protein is CASSIAGSNQPQHF.

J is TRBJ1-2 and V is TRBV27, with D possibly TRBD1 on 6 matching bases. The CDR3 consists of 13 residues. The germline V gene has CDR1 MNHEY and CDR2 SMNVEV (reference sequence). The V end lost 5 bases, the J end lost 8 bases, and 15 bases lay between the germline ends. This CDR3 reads CASSLTGRLGYTF. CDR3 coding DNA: TGTGCCAGCAGTCTGACAGGACGATTGGGCTACACCTTC.

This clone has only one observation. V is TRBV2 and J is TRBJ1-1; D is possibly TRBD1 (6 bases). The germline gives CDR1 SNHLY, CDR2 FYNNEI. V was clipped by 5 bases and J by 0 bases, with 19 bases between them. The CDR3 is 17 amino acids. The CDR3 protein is CASSSIRGGTMNTEAFF. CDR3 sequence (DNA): TGTGCCAGCAGTTCTATTAGGGGGGGGACTATGAACACTGAAGCTTTCTTT.

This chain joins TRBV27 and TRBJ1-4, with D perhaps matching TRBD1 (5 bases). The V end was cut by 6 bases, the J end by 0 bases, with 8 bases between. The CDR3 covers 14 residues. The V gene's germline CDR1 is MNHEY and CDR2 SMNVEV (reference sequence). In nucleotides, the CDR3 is TGTGCCAGCAGAGGGGCCGCAACTAATGAAAAACTGTTTTTT. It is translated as CASRGAATNEKLFF.